This T cell receptor (beta chain) was recovered during a study of PD-L1 blockade in urothelial cancer. Study overall: Blood-derived samples held a median about 130,000 T cells.

TCRdb's table, derived via immunoSEQ multiplex PCR, lists solely in-frame clones and lacks some. The table includes roughly 120,000 clones, 85% to 90% detected once. Time point described: peripheral blood 6 weeks after treatment start. The patients had locally advanced or metastatic urothelial carcinoma. Unmatched junction bases numbered 3, after V lost 4 bases and J lost 5 bases. In germline, CDR1 is SGHRS, CDR2 YFSETQ. The CDR3 loop spans 14 amino acids. This sequence was found in a man between 60 and 75 years old with urothelial cancer. This sample comprised PBMCs, obtained around atezolizumab (anti-PD-L1) treatment. The chain couples TRBV5-1 to TRBJ2-2, with 9 bases matching TRBD2. CDR3 in DNA: TGCGCCAGCAGCGTAGCGGGGGAAACCGGGGAGCTGTTTTTT. Its translation: CASSVAGETGELFF.